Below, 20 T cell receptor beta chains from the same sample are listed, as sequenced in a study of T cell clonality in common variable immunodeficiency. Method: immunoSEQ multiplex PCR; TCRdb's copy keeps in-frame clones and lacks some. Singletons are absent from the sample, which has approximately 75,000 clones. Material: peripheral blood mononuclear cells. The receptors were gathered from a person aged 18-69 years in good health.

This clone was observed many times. The DNA read from the CDR3 is TGTGCCATCAGTGAGTCCATAGCGGGAGGTCGCACAGATACG. Amino acids: CAISESIAGGRTDT. The complete CDR3 sequence is CAISESIAGGRTDTQYF. The V and J genes are TRBV10-3 and TRBJ2-3, with TRBD2 matching 10 bases. The CDR3 end falls 3 residues outside the read, so it is completed with the germline J gene. CDR1 is ENHRY and CDR2 is SYGVKD in the germline V gene. The trim removed 0 bases at V and 1 base at J, leaving 4 bases unmatched. The CDR3 totals 17 residues.

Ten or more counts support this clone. CDR3 bases read: TGTGCCAGCAGCTTACAGACTAGCGGGGGTGAG. Translating gives CASSLQTSGGE. Given in full, the CDR3 is CASSLQTSGGEQFF. V and J are TRBV7-3 and TRBJ2-1; 12 bases match TRBD2. The CDR3 goes on 3 residues after the read ends, and that part is filled in from the germline J gene. This CDR3 has 14 amino acids. V was clipped by 2 bases and J by 9 bases; unmatched bases: 2. CDR1 and CDR2 from the germline V gene are SGHTA and FQGTGA.

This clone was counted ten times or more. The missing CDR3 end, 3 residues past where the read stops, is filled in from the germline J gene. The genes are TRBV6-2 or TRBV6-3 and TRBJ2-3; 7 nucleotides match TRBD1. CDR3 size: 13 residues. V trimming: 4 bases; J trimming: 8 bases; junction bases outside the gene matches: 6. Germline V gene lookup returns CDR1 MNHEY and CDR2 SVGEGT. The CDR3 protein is CASSSQGPGTQYF. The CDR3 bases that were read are TGTGCCAGCAGTTCACAGGGGCCAGGTACG.

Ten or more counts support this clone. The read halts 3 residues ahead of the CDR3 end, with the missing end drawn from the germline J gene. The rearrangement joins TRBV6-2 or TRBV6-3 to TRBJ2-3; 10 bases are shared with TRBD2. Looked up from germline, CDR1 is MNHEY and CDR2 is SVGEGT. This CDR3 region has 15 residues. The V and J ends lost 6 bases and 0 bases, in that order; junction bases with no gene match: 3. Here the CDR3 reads CASRTTSGSTDTQYF. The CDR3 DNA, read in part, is TGTGCCAGCAGAACGACTAGCGGGAGCACAGATACG.

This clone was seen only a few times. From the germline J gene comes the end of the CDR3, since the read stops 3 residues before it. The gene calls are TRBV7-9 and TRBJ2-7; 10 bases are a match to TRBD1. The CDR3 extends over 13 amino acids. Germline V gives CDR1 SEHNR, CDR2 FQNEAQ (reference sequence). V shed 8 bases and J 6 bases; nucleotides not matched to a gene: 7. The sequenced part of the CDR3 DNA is TGTGCCAGCCACAAGGACAGGGGGACCGAG. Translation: CASHKDRGTE. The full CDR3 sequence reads CASHKDRGTEQYF.

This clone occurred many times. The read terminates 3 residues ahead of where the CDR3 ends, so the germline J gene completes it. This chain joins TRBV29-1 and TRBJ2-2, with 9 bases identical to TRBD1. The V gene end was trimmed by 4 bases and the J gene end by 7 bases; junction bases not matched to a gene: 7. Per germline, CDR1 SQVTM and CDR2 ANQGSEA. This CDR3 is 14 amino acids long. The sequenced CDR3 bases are TGCAGCGTTGTCACAGGGGGCGTCCACGGGGAG. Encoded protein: CSVVTGGVHGE. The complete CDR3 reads CSVVTGGVHGELFF.

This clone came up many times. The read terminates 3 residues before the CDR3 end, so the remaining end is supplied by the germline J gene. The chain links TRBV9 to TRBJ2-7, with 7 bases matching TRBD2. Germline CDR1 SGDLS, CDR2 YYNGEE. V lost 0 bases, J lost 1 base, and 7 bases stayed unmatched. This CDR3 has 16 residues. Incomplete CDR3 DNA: TGTGCCAGCAGCGTAGGGGCGGGGGTGAGATCCTACGAG. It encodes CASSVGAGVRSYE. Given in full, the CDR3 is CASSVGAGVRSYEQYF.

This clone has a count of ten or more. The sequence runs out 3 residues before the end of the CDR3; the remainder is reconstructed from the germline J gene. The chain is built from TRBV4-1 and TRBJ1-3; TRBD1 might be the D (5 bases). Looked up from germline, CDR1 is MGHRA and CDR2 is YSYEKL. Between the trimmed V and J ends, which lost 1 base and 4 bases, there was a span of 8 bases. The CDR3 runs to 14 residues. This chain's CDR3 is CASSQVRQGNTIYF. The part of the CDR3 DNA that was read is TGCGCCAGCAGCCAAGTGAGACAGGGAAACACC.

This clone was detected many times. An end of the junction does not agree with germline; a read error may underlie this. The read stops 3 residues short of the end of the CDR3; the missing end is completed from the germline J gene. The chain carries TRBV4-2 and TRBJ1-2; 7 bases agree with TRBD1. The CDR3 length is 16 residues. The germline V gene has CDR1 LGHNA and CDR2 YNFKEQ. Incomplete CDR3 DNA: TGCGCCAGCAGCCAAAACCCGGGACAGCAAGCATATGGC. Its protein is CASSQNPGQQAYG. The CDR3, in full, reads CASSQNPGQQAYGYTF.

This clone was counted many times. Incomplete CDR3 DNA: TGTGCCAGTAGTATCCGCACCGGGACAGGGGGCCCCGAG. Translation: CASSIRTGTGGPE. The entire CDR3 protein reads CASSIRTGTGGPEQYF. The chain recombines TRBV19 with TRBJ2-7, with 12 bases identical to TRBD1. The CDR3 end is not reached by the read, which stops 3 residues before it; the germline J gene fills it in. This CDR3 has 16 residues. With 3 bases clipped from V and 6 bases from J, the junction kept 9 bases outside the gene matches. Germline lookup yields CDR1 LNHDA and CDR2 SQIVND (reference sequence).

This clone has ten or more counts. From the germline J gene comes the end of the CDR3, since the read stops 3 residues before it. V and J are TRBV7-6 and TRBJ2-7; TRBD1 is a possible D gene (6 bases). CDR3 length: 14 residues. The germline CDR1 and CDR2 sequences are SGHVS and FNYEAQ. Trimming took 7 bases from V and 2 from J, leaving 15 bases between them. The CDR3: CASTSGTNTYEQYF. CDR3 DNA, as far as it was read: TGTGCCAGCACCTCCGGGACAAATACCTACGAG. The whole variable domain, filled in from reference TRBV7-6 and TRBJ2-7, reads GAGVSQSPRYKVTKRGQDVALRCDPISGHVSLYWYRQALGQGPEFLTYFNYEAQQDKSGLPNDRFSAERPEGSISTLTIQRTEQRDSAMYRCASTSGTNTYEQYFGPGTRLTVT.

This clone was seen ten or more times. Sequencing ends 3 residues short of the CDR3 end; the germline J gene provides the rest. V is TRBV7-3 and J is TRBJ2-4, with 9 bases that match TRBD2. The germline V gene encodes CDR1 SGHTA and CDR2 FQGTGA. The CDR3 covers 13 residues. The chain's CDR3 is CASSLAAGGHQYF. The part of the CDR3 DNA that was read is TGTGCCAGCAGCTTAGCAGCGGGAGGCCAT.

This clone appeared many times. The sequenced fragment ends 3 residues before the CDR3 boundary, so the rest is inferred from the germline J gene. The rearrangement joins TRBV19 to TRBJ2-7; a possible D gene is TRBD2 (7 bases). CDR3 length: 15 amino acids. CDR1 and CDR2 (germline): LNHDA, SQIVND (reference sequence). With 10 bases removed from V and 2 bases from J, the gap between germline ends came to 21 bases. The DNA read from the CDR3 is TGTGCCACTAAATCCGCGGCGGGGGCACCCTACGAG. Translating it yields CATKSAAGAPYE. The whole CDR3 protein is CATKSAAGAPYEQYF.

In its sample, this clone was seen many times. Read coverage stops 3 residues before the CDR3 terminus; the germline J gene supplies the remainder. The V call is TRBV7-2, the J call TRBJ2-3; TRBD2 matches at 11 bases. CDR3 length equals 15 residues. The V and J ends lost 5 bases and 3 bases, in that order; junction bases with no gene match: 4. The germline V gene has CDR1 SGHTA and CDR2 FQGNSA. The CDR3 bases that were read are TGTGCCAGCAGCCCGACTAGCGGGGAGACAGATACG. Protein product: CASSPTSGETDT. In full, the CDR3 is CASSPTSGETDTQYF. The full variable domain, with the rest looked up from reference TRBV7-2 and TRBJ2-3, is GAGVSQSPSNKVTEKGKDVELRCDPISGHTALYWYRQSLGQGLEFLIYFQGNSAPDKSGLPSDRFSAERTGGSVSTLTIQRTQQEDSAVYLCASSPTSGETDTQYFGPGTRLTVL.

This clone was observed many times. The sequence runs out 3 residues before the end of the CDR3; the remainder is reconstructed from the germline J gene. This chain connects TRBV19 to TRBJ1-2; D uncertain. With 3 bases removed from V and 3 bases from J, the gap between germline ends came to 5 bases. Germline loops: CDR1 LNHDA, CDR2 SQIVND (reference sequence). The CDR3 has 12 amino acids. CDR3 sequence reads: CASSITDYGYTF. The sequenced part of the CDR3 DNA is TGTGCCAGTAGTATTACAGACTATGGC.

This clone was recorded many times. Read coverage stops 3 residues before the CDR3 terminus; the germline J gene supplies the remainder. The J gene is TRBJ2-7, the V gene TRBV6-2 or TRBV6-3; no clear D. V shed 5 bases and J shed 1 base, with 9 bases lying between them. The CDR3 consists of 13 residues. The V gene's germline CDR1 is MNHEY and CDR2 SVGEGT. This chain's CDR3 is CASSPEPSYEQYF. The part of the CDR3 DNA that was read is TGTGCCAGCAGTCCAGAACCGTCCTACGAG.

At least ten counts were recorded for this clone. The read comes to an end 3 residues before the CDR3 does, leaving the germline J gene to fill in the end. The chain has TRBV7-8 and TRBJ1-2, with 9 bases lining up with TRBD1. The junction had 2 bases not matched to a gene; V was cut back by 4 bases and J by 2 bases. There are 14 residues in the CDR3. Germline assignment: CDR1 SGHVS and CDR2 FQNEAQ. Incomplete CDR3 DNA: TGTGCCAGCAGCTCGACAGGGGGAAACTATGGC. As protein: CASSSTGGNYG. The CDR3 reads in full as CASSSTGGNYGYTF.

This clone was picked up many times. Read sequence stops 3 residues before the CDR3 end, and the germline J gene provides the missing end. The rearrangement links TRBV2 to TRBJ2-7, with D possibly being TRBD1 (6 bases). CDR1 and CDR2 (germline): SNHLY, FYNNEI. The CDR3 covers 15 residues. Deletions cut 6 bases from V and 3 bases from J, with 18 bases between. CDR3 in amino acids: CASRTGQRLIYEQYF. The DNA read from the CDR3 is TGTGCCAGCAGGACTGGACAGCGACTTATCTACGAG.

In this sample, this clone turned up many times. This CDR3 reads CSAREAAGANVLTF. The DNA read from the CDR3 is TGCAGTGCTAGAGAGGCTGCTGGGGCCAACGTC. V and J are TRBV20-1 and TRBJ2-6; D ambiguous. Sequencing ends 3 residues short of the CDR3 end; the germline J gene provides the rest. CDR1 and CDR2 (germline): DFQATT, SNEGSKA (reference sequence). V was shortened by 0 bases and J by 2 bases, with 5 bases between the two germline ends. This CDR3 comprises 14 residues.

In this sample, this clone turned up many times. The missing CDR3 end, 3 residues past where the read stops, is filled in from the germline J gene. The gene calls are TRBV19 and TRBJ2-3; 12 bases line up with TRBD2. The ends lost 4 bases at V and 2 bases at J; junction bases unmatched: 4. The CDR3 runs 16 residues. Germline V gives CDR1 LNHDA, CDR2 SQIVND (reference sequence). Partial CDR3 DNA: TGTGCCAGTAGTAGACTAGCGGGGGAACTCACAGATACG. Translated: CASSRLAGELTDT. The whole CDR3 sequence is CASSRLAGELTDTQYF.